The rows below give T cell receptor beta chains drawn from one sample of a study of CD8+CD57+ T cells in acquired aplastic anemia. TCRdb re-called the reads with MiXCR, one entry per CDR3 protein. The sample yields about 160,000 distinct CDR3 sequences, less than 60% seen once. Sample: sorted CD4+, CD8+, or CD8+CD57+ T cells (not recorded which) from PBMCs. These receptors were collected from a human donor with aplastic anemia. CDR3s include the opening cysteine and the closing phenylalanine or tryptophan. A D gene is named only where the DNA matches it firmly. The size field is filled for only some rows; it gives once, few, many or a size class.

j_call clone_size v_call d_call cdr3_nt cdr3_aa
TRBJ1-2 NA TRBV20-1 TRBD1 TGCAGTGCCAATGTGGACAGGCGCTATGGCTACACCTTC CSANVDRRYGYTF
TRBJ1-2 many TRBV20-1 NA TGCAGTGCCACCATATGGCAAGAAGGCTACACCTTC CSATIWQEGYTF
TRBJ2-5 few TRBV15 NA TGTGCCACCAGCAGAGTTGACCAGGGGACTGGAAAGACCCAGTACTTC CATSRVDQGTGKTQYF
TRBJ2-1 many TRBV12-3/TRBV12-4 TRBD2 TGTGCCAGCACCCTAACGGGACTAGCGACATACAATGAGCAGTTCTTC CASTLTGLATYNEQFF
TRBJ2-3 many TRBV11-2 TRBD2 TGTGCCAGCAGCTTTGACACTAGCGGGAGTAACACAGATACGCAGTATTTT CASSFDTSGSNTDTQYF
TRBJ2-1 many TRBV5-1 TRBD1 TGCGCCAGCAGCTCAAGACAGGGGAGGAATGAGCAGTTCTTC CASSSRQGRNEQFF
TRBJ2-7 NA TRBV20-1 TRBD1 TGCAGTGCCCACCCAGGCGGGGACAGGGGGCGTGACGAGCAGTACTTC CSAHPGGDRGRDEQYF
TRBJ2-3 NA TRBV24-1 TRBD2 TGTGCCACCAGTGATGTCACTAGCGGGAGGGATACGCAGTATTTT CATSDVTSGRDTQYF
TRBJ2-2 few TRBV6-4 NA TGTGCCAGCAGTGACGTAGGGGTCACCGGGGAGCTGTTTTTT CASSDVGVTGELFF
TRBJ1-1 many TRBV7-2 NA TGTGCCAGCAGCACCATCTCTGAAGCTTTCTTT CASSTISEAFF
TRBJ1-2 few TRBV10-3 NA TGTGCCAGCAGTGGGATAGGGGGAAAGAGAGGCTACACCTTC CASSGIGGKRGYTF
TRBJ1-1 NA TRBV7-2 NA TGTGCCAGCAGCTTGGGGATGAACACTGAAGCTTTCTTT CASSLGMNTEAFF
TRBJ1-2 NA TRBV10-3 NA TGTGCCATCAGTGACTCTAGGGGATATGGCTATGGCTACACCTTC CAISDSRGYGYGYTF
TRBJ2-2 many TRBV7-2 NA TGTGCCAGCAGCCTCTATCCGGCGGGGGAGCTGTTTTTT CASSLYPAGELFF
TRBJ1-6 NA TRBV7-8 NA TGTGCCAGCAGCTTAGGGGGCAGGGGTAGATCACCCCTCCACTTT CASSLGGRGRSPLHF
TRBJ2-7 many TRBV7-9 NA TGTGCCAGCAGCTTAGGATCGGCGGACAGCTACGAGCAGTACTTC CASSLGSADSYEQYF
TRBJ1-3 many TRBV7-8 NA TGTGCCAGCAGCTTACGTCCCGGGGACTCTGGAAACACCATATATTTT CASSLRPGDSGNTIYF
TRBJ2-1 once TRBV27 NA TGTGCCAGCAGTTTTGCCTTGTACAATGAGCAGTTCTTC CASSFALYNEQFF
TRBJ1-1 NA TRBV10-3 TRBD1 TGTGCCATCAGTGTTTCGACAGGGCAACTGAACACTGAAGCTTTCTTT CAISVSTGQLNTEAFF
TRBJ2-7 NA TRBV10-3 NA TGTGCCATCAGTGAGTCGGCCTTGAATGACCGGGAGCAGTACTTC CAISESALNDREQYF
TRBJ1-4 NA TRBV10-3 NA TGTGCCATCAGAGTGGGGGAGGATGAAAAACTGTTTTTT CAIRVGEDEKLFF
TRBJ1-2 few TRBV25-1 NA TGTGCCAGCAGTACTCCTGGGGGTAACTATGGCTACACCTTC CASSTPGGNYGYTF
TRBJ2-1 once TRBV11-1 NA TGTGCCAGCAGCTACCTAGCAGGGGCTAATGAGCAGTTCTTC CASSYLAGANEQFF
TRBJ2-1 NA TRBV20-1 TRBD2 TGCAGTGCTATGCCGCTAGCGGACAATGAGCAGTTCTTC CSAMPLADNEQFF
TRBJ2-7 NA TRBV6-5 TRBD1 TGTGCCAGCAGTTACGGGGGGACAGGGCTCGGCTACGAGCAGTACTTC CASSYGGTGLGYEQYF
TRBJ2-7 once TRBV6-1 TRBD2 TGTGCCAGCACCCCGGGGGGGGCCTCCCACGAGCAGTACTTC CASTPGGASHEQYF
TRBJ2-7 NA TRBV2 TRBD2 TGTGCCAGCAGTCCCGAGCTAGCGGGGGCCTACGAGCAGTACTTC CASSPELAGAYEQYF
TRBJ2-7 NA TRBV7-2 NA TGTGCCAGCAGCCGCCAGGGCTACGAGCAGTACTTC CASSRQGYEQYF
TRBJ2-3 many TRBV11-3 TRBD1 TGTGCCAGCAGCCCCTCCCGGGACAGAAGCACAGATACGCAGTATTTT CASSPSRDRSTDTQYF
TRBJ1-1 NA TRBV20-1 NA TGCAGTGGCCGAACAGAGAACACTGAAGCTTTCTTT CSGRTENTEAFF
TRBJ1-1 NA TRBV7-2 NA TGTGCCGGCAGCCCGAGGGAGTACACTGAAGCTTTCTTT CAGSPREYTEAFF
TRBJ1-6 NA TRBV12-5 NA TGTGCTAGTGGTTCCCAGGGTAGTTCACCCCTCCACTTT CASGSQGSSPLHF
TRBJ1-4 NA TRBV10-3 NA TGTGCCATCAGTGATCCGTCATCGGGGGAAAAACTGTTTTTT CAISDPSSGEKLFF
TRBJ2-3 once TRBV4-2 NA TGTGCCAGCACCCCGATAATGGGGGGTGGCACAGATACGCAGTATTTT CASTPIMGGGTDTQYF
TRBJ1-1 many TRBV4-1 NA TGCGCCAGCAGCCAACTTACCCCAACGGTGAACACTGAAGCTTTCTTT CASSQLTPTVNTEAFF
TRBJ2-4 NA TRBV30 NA TGTGCCTGGAGTTCCTACGGGGGTAGCATTCAGTACTTC CAWSSYGGSIQYF
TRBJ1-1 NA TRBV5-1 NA TGCGCCAGCAGCTTGGGGGATCGGTTCGCTGAAGCTTTCTTT CASSLGDRFAEAFF
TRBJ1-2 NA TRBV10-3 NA TGTGCCATCACCGGGGGCCCTAACTATGGCTACACCTTC CAITGGPNYGYTF
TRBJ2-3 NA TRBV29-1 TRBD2 TGCAGCGTCGCGGGACTAGCGGGGGGGCATGTGAATACGCAGTATTTT CSVAGLAGGHVNTQYF
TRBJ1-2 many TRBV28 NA TGTGCCAGCCGCTCGTTAATTGGCTACACCTTC CASRSLIGYTF
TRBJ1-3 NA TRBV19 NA TGTGCCAGTAGTATGGGGACATTAATCCTGAACACCATATATTTT CASSMGTLILNTIYF
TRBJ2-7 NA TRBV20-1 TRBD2 TGCAGTGCTAGACTCACGGAGGGAGGGGACTACGAGCAGTACTTC CSARLTEGGDYEQYF
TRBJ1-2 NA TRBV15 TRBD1 TGTGCCACCAGCAGAGGCCTTGACAGGGAGGCTAACTATGACTACACCTTC CATSRGLDREANYDYTF
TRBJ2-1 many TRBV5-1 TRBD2 TGCGCCAGCAGCTTGGTTTCTAGCGGGAGGGAAGAGCAGTTCTTC CASSLVSSGREEQFF